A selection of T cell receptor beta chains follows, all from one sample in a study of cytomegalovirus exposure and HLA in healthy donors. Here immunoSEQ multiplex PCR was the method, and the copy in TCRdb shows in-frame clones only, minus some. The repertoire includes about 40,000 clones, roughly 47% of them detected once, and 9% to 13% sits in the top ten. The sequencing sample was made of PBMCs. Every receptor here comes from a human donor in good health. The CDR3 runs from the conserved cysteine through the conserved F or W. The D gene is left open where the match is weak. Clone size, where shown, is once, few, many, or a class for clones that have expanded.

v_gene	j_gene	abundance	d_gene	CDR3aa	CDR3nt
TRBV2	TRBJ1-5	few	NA	CASTEGGRGYQPQHF	TGTGCCAGCACCGAGGGAGGGAGGGGGTATCAGCCCCAGCATTTT
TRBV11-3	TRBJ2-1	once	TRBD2	CASSLGREWAYNEQFF	TGTGCCAGCAGCTTGGGGCGGGAGTGGGCCTACAATGAGCAGTTCTTC
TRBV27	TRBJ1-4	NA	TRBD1	CASSRWSGGTNEKLFF	TGTGCCAGCAGTCGTTGGTCAGGGGGGACTAATGAAAAACTGTTTTTT
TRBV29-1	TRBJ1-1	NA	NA	CSGRQGFFTEAFF	TGCAGCGGACGTCAGGGTTTTTTCACTGAAGCTTTCTTT
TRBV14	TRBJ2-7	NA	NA	CASSPSPVSYEQYF	TGTGCCAGCAGCCCCTCGCCAGTCTCCTACGAGCAGTACTTC
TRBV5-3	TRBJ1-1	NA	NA	CATWGEFGTEAFF	TGTGCCACCTGGGGGGAGTTCGGCACTGAAGCTTTCTTT
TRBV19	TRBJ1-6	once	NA	CASSILRQPNSPLHF	TGTGCCAGTAGTATACTACGACAGCCCAATTCACCCCTCCACTTT
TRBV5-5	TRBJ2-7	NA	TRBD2	CASSLWGGEGYEQYF	TGTGCCAGCAGCTTGTGGGGGGGGGAAGGCTACGAGCAGTACTTC
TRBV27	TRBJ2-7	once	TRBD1	CASSLAKPTGGFFGSYEQYF	TGTGCCAGCAGTCTTGCGAAACCAACAGGGGGCTTTTTCGGATCCTACGAGCAGTACTTC
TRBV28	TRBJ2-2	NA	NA	CASSSLGSSTGELFF	TGTGCCAGCAGTTCTCTCGGTTCCTCGACCGGGGAGCTGTTTTTT
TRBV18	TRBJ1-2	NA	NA	CASSPHPTGNYGYTF	TGTGCCAGCTCACCTCACCCTACAGGGAACTATGGCTACACCTTC
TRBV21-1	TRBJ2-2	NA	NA	CASSFTADSYTGELFF	TGTGCCAGCAGCTTTACGGCGGACTCTTACACCGGGGAGCTGTTTTTT
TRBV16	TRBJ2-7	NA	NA	CASSRTVAASYEQYF	TGTGCCAGCAGCCGCACAGTAGCGGCCTCCTACGAGCAGTACTTC
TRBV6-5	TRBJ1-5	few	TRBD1	CASSYRTGFGQPQHF	TGTGCCAGCAGTTACCGGACAGGGTTTGGTCAGCCCCAGCATTTT
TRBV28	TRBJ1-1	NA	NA	CASSLFTSGRAKTEAFF	TGTGCCAGCAGTTTATTCACTTCGGGGAGGGCGAAGACTGAAGCTTTCTTT
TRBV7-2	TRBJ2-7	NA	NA	CASTPSPGRDSYEQYF	TGTGCCAGCACCCCCTCCCCGGGGCGGGATTCCTACGAGCAGTACTTC
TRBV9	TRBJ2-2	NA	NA	CASSVGPGGAGELFF	TGTGCCAGCAGCGTAGGGCCGGGGGGCGCCGGGGAGCTGTTTTTT
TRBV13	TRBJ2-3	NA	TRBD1	CASSLSSGTGSTDTQYF	TGTGCCAGCAGCTTATCTTCCGGGACAGGGAGCACAGATACGCAGTATTTT
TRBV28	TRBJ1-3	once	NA	CASSLEGPGSGNAIYF	TGTGCCAGCAGTTTGGAAGGGCCGGGGTCTGGAAACGCCATATATTTT
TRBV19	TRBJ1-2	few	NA	CASSTPSGGYGYTF	TGTGCCAGTAGTACCCCATCGGGGGGCTATGGCTACACCTTC
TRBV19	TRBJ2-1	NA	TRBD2	CASSGTSFNEQFF	TGTGCCAGTAGCGGGACTAGTTTCAATGAGCAGTTCTTC
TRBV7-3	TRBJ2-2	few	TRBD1	CASSWTGADGELFF	TGTGCCAGCAGCTGGACAGGGGCCGACGGGGAGCTGTTTTTT
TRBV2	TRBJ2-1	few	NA	CASRGGLVNEQFF	TGTGCCAGCAGGGGGGGGCTAGTCAATGAGCAGTTCTTC
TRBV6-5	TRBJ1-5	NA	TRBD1	CASSLQGADQPQHF	TGTGCCAGCAGTTTACAGGGGGCGGATCAGCCCCAGCATTTT
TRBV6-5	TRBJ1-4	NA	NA	CASRPGFGGGEKLFF	TGTGCCAGCAGGCCCGGGTTCGGGGGAGGTGAAAAACTGTTTTTT
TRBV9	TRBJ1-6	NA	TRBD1	CASSRNPGTDNSPLHF	TGTGCCAGCAGTAGGAACCCCGGGACAGACAATTCACCCCTCCACTTT
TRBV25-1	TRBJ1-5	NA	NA	CASRLRYQPQHF	TGTGCCAGCCGACTCCGTTATCAGCCCCAGCATTTT
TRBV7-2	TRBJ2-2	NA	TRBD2	CASTRSGGAGELFF	TGTGCCAGCACCCGTAGCGGGGGGGCCGGGGAGCTGTTTTTT
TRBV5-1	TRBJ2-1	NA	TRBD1	CASSLAGTEYNEQFF	TGCGCCAGCAGCTTGGCAGGGACAGAGTACAATGAGCAGTTCTTC
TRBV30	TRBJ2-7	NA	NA	CAWNRAATYEQYF	TGTGCCTGGAACCGAGCGGCAACCTACGAGCAGTACTTC
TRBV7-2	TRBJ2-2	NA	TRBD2	CASSPGLAGPRENTGELFF	TGTGCCAGCAGCCCGGGACTAGCGGGTCCCCGGGAAAACACCGGGGAGCTGTTTTTT
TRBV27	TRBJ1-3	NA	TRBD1	CASSLTGQGASGNTIYF	TGTGCCAGCAGTTTAACCGGACAGGGGGCTTCAGGAAACACCATATATTTT
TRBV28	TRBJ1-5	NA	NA	CASSLRQVRQPQHF	TGTGCCAGCAGTTTAAGGCAGGTTAGACAGCCCCAGCATTTT
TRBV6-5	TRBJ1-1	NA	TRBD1	CASSPGGRTEAFF	TGTGCCAGCAGTCCAGGGGGCAGGACTGAAGCTTTCTTT
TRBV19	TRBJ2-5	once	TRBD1	CASSGQGAQTQYF	TGTGCCAGTAGCGGACAGGGAGCCCAGACCCAGTACTTC
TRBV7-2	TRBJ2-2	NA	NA	CTSSLRGGPFGELFF	TGTACCAGCAGCCTTAGGGGGGGGCCATTCGGGGAGCTGTTTTTT
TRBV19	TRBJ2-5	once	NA	CASSITRRGPETQYF	TGTGCCAGTAGTATCACCCGCAGGGGTCCAGAGACCCAGTACTTC
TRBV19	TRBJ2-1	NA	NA	CATAPRSQSINGQFF	TGTGCCACCGCTCCTCGTTCACAGTCGATCAATGGGCAGTTCTTC
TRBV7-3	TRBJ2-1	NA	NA	CASSLRYFGDLDEQFF	TGTGCCAGCAGCTTACGGTATTTCGGGGATCTGGATGAGCAGTTCTTC
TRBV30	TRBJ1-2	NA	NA	CAWSAGRGSYGYTF	TGTGCCTGGAGTGCGGGGAGAGGGAGCTATGGCTACACCTTC
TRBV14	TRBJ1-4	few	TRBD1	CASSPPGTANEKLFF	TGTGCCAGCAGCCCCCCCGGGACAGCTAATGAAAAACTGTTTTTT
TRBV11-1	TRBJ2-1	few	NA	CASSLLSLDEQFF	TGTGCCAGCAGCCTCCTTAGTCTCGATGAGCAGTTCTTC
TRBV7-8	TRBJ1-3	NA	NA	CASSPGSINSGNTIYF	TGTGCCAGCAGCCCCGGGTCCATCAACTCTGGAAACACCATATATTTT
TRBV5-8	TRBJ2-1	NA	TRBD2	CASSRTTTSGGTSEQFF	TGTGCCAGCAGCCGGACCACTACTAGCGGGGGGACTAGTGAGCAGTTCTTC
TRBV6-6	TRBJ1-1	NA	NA	CASSYQGMNTEAFF	TGTGCCAGCAGTTACCAGGGAATGAACACTGAAGCTTTCTTT
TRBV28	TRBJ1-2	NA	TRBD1	CASRSGTGGMWYGYTF	TGTGCCAGCAGGTCCGGGACAGGGGGGATGTGGTATGGCTACACCTTC
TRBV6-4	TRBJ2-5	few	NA	CASSEGAQETQYF	TGTGCCAGCAGTGAGGGGGCGCAAGAGACCCAGTACTTC
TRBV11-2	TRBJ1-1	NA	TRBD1	CASSLYRGENTEAFF	TGTGCCAGCAGCTTATACAGGGGTGAGAACACTGAAGCTTTCTTT
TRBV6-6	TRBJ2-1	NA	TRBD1	CASRPGQGGQHEQFF	TGTGCCAGCAGACCGGGACAGGGGGGTCAGCATGAGCAGTTCTTC
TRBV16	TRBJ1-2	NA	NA	CASSQWQNYGYTF	TGTGCCAGCAGCCAATGGCAGAACTATGGCTACACCTTC
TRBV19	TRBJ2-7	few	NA	CASSIRSESEQYF	TGTGCCAGTAGTATCAGGTCCGAGAGCGAGCAGTACTTC
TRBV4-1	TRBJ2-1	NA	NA	CASSQGYLVGEQFF	TGCGCCAGCAGCCAAGGGTACCTCGTCGGTGAGCAGTTCTTC
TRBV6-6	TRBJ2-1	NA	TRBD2	CASSWGLAGDHEQFF	TGTGCCAGCAGTTGGGGACTAGCGGGAGATCATGAGCAGTTCTTC
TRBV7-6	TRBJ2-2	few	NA	CASSPPESTGELFF	TGTGCCAGCAGCCCCCCGGAGAGCACCGGGGAGCTGTTTTTT
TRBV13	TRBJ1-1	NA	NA	CASSRGQTGTTEAFF	TGTGCCAGCAGCCGTGGACAGACCGGGACGACTGAAGCTTTCTTT
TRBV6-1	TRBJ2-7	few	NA	CASRRGGISYEQYF	TGTGCCAGCAGAAGAGGAGGGATATCCTACGAGCAGTACTTC
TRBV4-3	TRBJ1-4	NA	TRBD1	CASSPTGIREKLFF	TGCGCCAGCAGCCCGACAGGGATAAGAGAAAAACTGTTTTTT
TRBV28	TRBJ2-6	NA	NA	CASSLLASGANVLTF	TGTGCCAGCAGTTTACTGGCCTCTGGGGCCAACGTCCTGACTTTC
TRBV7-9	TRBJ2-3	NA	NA	CASSREQGKVSF	TGTGCCAGCAGCCGCGAACAGGGTAAAGTTAGTTTT